A single sample gave rise to the 3 T cell receptor beta chains below, sequenced in a study of blood T cell repertoires in COVID-19 (dated by TCRdb to 2019 to 2021). Library construction relied on the immunoSEQ multiplex PCR assay. Entries here come from immuneACCESS through TCRdb and include only in-frame sequences with V and J called. Some clones fail to appear in such tables; in the studies checked, an unresolved V gene covers under half of the shortfall, and the cause of the remainder is unknown. In this sample the table shows tens of thousands of clones, 91% of which occur a single time. The ten biggest clones cover 5.4% of the sample. Sequencing used peripheral blood. These receptors all stem from a human donor in a cohort sampled during active COVID-19.

The chain has TRBV29-1 and TRBJ1-1, with no clear D. There are 14 residues in the CDR3. V was shortened by 4 bases and J by 3 bases, with 15 bases between the two germline ends. The germline V gene has CDR1 SQVTM and CDR2 ANQGSEA. The CDR3 DNA is TGCAGCGTTGTGGGCGCGGGTGGGTACACTGAAGCTTTCTTT. Translating it yields CSVVGAGGYTEAFF.

The V gene is TRBV5-1, the J gene TRBJ2-5, with 9 bases matching TRBD1. Trimming took 4 bases from V and 2 from J; bases not matched to a gene: 12. This CDR3 is 17 amino acids long. Per the germline V gene, CDR1 is SGHRS and CDR2 is YFSETQ. In nucleotides, the CDR3 is TGCGCCAGCAGCCCATCCTCCGGGACAGGGCCTCAAGAGACCCAGTACTTC. Translation gives CASSPSSGTGPQETQYF.

J is TRBJ1-1 and V is TRBV4-3; D uncertain. CDR1 LGHNA and CDR2 YSLEER come from the germline V gene. The V gene lost 0 bases and the J gene lost 4 bases, with 15 bases spanning the gap. The CDR3 is 16 amino acids. The CDR3 region is CASSQDRGPGSTEAFF. In nucleotides, the CDR3 is TGCGCCAGCAGCCAAGATCGCGGTCCGGGGAGCACTGAAGCTTTCTTT.